This T cell receptor beta chain originates from a study of cytotoxic CD8 clonotypes in ibrutinib-treated CLL. About the research overall: Included were approximately 10 relapsed/refractory and about 14 treatment-naive patients, of whom roughly 17 were IGHV unmutated.

Overall study results and limits: Stable or contracted on treatment, public clonotypes were also uncommon.

Profiled with immunoSEQ multiplex PCR; TCRdb holds only in-frame clones, not every one. The table lists roughly 70,000 clones, 80% of them singletons. This clone was seen just once. What it binds is not known. The CDR3 spans 15 residues. CDR1 is WNHNN and CDR2 is SYGVQD in the germline V gene (reference sequence). V was shortened by 2 bases and J by 1 base, with 11 bases between the two germline ends. The receptor comes from a human donor with chronic lymphocytic leukemia. The sample was PBMCs, taken at disease progression, from a patient treated with ibrutinib. The V call is TRBV10-1, the J call TRBJ1-1; D is perhaps TRBD1 (5 bases). The CDR3 DNA sequence: TGCGCCAGCAGTGAGACCGGGACGGAGAACACTGAAGCTTTCTTT. It encodes CASSETGTENTEAFF.